This TCR beta chain derives from a study of blood T cell repertoires in COVID-19. Study at large: PBMCs, B-cell-depleted T cells, or T cells were the source of the cDNA or gDNA that made up the material.

Across about two dozen US areas, participants ranged in age from about 18 to 100 years. Clinical histories supplied by participants themselves formed the basis of cohort assignment. V gave up 4 bases and J gave up 1 base, with 7 bases separating them. Looked up from germline, CDR1 is MDHEN and CDR2 is SYDVKM. This CDR3 contains 13 residues. The authors' processing: Counts of nucleated cells, estimated from reference gene primer amplification, were obtained. Clones were sequenced by immunoSEQ multiplex PCR, and TCRdb holds only the in-frame ones, with some missing. V and J calls and clone size are given by that table; D and trimming were obtained from the DNA. The sample has hundreds of thousands of clones, almost 90% seen once; the top ten hold roughly 1.6%. This clone was picked up one time.

Source material: PBMCs or T cells enriched from blood (not recorded which). The J gene is TRBJ2-5, the V gene TRBV28; possible D gene TRBD1, 5 bases. The clonotype was recovered from a young woman with acute COVID-19. The CDR3 protein is CASSSTVQETQYF. For the CDR3, the DNA is TGTGCCAGCAGTTCGACAGTCCAAGAGACCCAGTACTTC.